This T cell receptor beta chain was profiled in a study of T cell repertoires in cytomegalovirus infection. Study information: Public TCR beta signatures provided an indication of both CMV infection and a matching HLA type.

TCRdb itself ran the reads through MiXCR, one entry per CDR3 protein. The table lists hundreds of thousands of distinct CDR3 sequences, less than 25% of them singletons. The CDR3 contains 13 residues. Trimming took 7 bases from V and 4 from J; bases not matched to a gene: 8. Germline CDR1 and CDR2: SQVTM and ANQGSEA. Sequenced: CD8+ T cells from PBMCs. This receptor was identified in a human donor in good health (CMV status not recorded). Some clones in this sample may be carry-over from other donors' samples. The chain has TRBV29-1 and TRBJ2-7; TRBD1 matches 9 bases. The DNA for the CDR3 is TGCAGCGCTGGACAGGGGTTACAATACGAGCAGTACTTC. Encoded protein: CSAGQGLQYEQYF.